Each of the 25 T cell receptor beta chains below was sequenced from the same sample in a study of blood T cell repertoires in COVID-19. Some clones are missing from TCRdb's copy, which holds only in-frame ones; the method was immunoSEQ multiplex PCR. The sample consists of about 210,000 clones, more than 70% of them appearing once. Sequencing input: PBMCs or T cells enriched from blood (not recorded which). These receptors were obtained from a man aged 35 to 55 with acute COVID-19.

The V and J genes are TRBV7-8 and TRBJ2-1; 10 bases map to TRBD2. There are 16 residues in the CDR3. V lost 5 bases to trimming and J lost 11 bases; unmatched junction nucleotides: 15. Germline V gene sequence: CDR1 SGHVS, CDR2 FQNEAQ. The CDR3 region has the DNA TGTGCCAGCAGCGTACGTAGCGGGAGGTTTTCTACCCAGCAGTTCTTC. Protein product: CASSVRSGRFSTQQFF.

The rearrangement links TRBV9 to TRBJ2-3, with 7 bases identical to TRBD1. CDR3 length: 16 residues. Trimming took 0 bases from V and 1 from J; bases not matched to a gene: 5. CDR1 and CDR2 from the germline V gene are SGDLS and YYNGEE. The CDR3 DNA sequence: TGTGCCAGCAGCGTAGAAGGGGGCGCGGGCACAGATACGCAGTATTTT. Its protein is CASSVEGGAGTDTQYF. Supplemented by reference TRBV9 and TRBJ2-3, the full variable domain reads DSGVTQTPKHLITATGQRVTLRCSPRSGDLSVYWYQQSLDQGLQFLIQYYNGEERAKGNILERFSAQQFPDLHSELNLSSLELGDSALYFCASSVEGGAGTDTQYFGPGTRLTVL.

V usage is TRBV3-1 (or the pseudogene TRBV3-2) and J usage is TRBJ2-7, with TRBD1 matching 10 bases. V dropped 3 bases and J dropped 5; count of bases not matched to a gene: 4. The CDR3 is 14 amino acids. Germline values: CDR1 LGHDT, CDR2 YNNKEL (reference sequence). CDR3 amino acids: CASSHRQGANEQYF. The CDR3 nucleotides read TGTGCCAGCAGCCACAGACAGGGGGCCAACGAGCAGTACTTC.

This clone has a single count. The chain carries TRBV19 and TRBJ2-6; maybe TRBD2 (5 bases). The CDR3 consists of 17 residues. Germline V lookup: CDR1 LNHDA, CDR2 SQIVND (reference sequence). V lost 5 bases and J lost 0, with 14 bases in between. For the CDR3, the DNA is TGTGCCAGTAGTTACACCCGGGCGGGCTCTGGGGCCAACGTCCTGACTTTC. It encodes CASSYTRAGSGANVLTF. Drawing the rest from reference TRBV19 and TRBJ2-6, the complete variable domain is DGGITQSPKYLFRKEGQNVTLSCEQNLNHDAMYWYRQDPGQGLRLIYYSQIVNDFQKGDIAEGYSVSREKKESFPLTVTSAQKNPTAFYLCASSYTRAGSGANVLTFGAGSRLTVL.

The CDR3 region has the DNA TGTGCCAGCAGCGTAGAGTCAGGGGTGACTAGCACAGATACGCAGTATTTT. Translated, it gives CASSVESGVTSTDTQYF. The rearrangement links TRBV9 to TRBJ2-3; D is perhaps TRBD1 (6 bases). The length of the CDR3 is 17 residues. The germline V and J ends were trimmed by 0 bases and 0 bases, with 14 bases remaining between them. CDR1 is SGDLS and CDR2 is YYNGEE in the germline V gene.

J is TRBJ2-5 and V is TRBV28; weak D call: TRBD2 (6 bases). The V end was cut by 5 bases, the J end by 8 bases, with 18 bases between. Germline V lookup: CDR1 MDHEN, CDR2 SYDVKM. This CDR3 has 14 residues. The CDR3 sequence: CASSPRWRVGTQYF. Here the CDR3 DNA reads TGTGCCAGCAGTCCCCGGTGGAGGGTCGGTACCCAGTACTTC.

This rearrangement joins TRBV5-1 to TRBJ1-2; 9 bases map to TRBD1. This CDR3 contains 19 residues. Looked up from germline, CDR1 is SGHRS and CDR2 is YFSETQ. Germline trimming cut 4 bases from V and 0 bases from J; bases unmatched to any gene: 16. CDR3 nucleotides: TGCGCCAGCAGCCCATTGAGTGGGACAGGGAGACCGTCTAACTATGGCTACACCTTC. Its translation is CASSPLSGTGRPSNYGYTF.

The chain is built from TRBV12-5 and TRBJ1-1, with D perhaps matching TRBD1 (6 bases). The CDR3 covers 14 residues. The V end was cut by 0 bases, the J end by 4 bases, with 9 bases between. Germline CDR1 is LGHNT and CDR2 is FRNRAP. The CDR3 sequence: CASGLVQGGTEAFF. The CDR3 DNA is TGTGCTAGTGGTTTGGTACAAGGGGGCACTGAAGCTTTCTTT.

The CDR3 is CASFGTSGSRSTDTQYF. The DNA for the CDR3 is TGTGCCAGTTTCGGGACTAGCGGGAGTCGCAGCACAGATACGCAGTATTTT. The chain uses TRBV13 and TRBJ2-3; 14 positions agree with TRBD2. J gave up 0 bases and V 9 bases, and 8 bases lay outside the gene matches. CDR1 and CDR2 (germline): PRHDT, FYEKMQ (reference sequence). The CDR3 length is 17 residues.

The J gene is TRBJ1-2, the V gene TRBV6-2 or TRBV6-3; TRBD1 is a possible D gene (6 bases). Trimming removed 4 bases from V and 6 bases from J, with 9 bases in between. Per the germline V gene, CDR1 is MNHEY and CDR2 is SVGEGT. The CDR3 extends over 12 amino acids. The CDR3 DNA reads TGTGCCAGCAGTTTGTCAGGGGATGGCTACACCTTC. It yields the protein CASSLSGDGYTF.

V and J are TRBV19 and TRBJ2-4; the D gene is possibly TRBD1 (5 bases). Germline V gene data show CDR1 as LNHDA and CDR2 as SQIVND (reference sequence). The CDR3 sequence is 13 residues long. V lost 4 bases, J lost 5 bases, and 9 bases lay in between. CDR3 DNA sequence: TGTGCCAGTAGTACAGGGTTAGAAAACATTCAGTACTTC. It translates to CASSTGLENIQYF.

The chain combines TRBV6-5 with TRBJ2-7; 9 nucleotides align to TRBD1. Germline CDR1 MNHEY, CDR2 SVGAGI. The CDR3 contains 15 residues. After removal of 6 bases from V and 3 bases from J, the junction contained 9 bases not matched to a gene. CDR3 sequence: CASRRPGQGFYEQYF. The CDR3 nucleotides read TGTGCCAGCAGGCGACCGGGACAGGGATTCTACGAGCAGTACTTC.

The V call is TRBV5-1, the J call TRBJ1-3, with unresolved D. This CDR3 comprises 15 residues. V was pared by 4 bases and J by 0 bases, with 11 bases between. The V gene's germline CDR1 is SGHRS and CDR2 YFSETQ. The DNA for the CDR3 is TGCGCCAGCAGCGAACCGAGGAGCTCTGGAAACACCATATATTTT. Amino acids: CASSEPRSSGNTIYF. The variable domain in full, with the rest retrieved from reference TRBV5-1 and TRBJ1-3, is KAGVTQTPRYLIKTRGQQVTLSCSPISGHRSVSWYQQTPGQGLQFLFEYFSETQRNKGNFPGRFSGRQFSNSRSEMNVSTLELGDSALYLCASSEPRSSGNTIYFGEGSWLTVV.

The chain links TRBV12-5 to TRBJ2-1; a weak D match, TRBD2 (5 bases). The CDR3 has 12 residues. Trimming pared 2 bases from V and 10 bases from J, leaving 9 bases between. Germline assignment: CDR1 LGHNT and CDR2 FRNRAP. CDR3 amino acids: CASGLSTKEQFF. CDR3 coding DNA: TGTGCTAGTGGTTTGTCGACTAAGGAGCAGTTCTTC.

V is TRBV28 and J is TRBJ2-1, with no clear D. Germline assignment: CDR1 MDHEN and CDR2 SYDVKM. This CDR3 has 13 residues. Deletions cut 10 bases from V and 6 bases from J, with 16 bases between. CDR3 nucleotide sequence: TGTGCCACCTTGACCCCTCCAGGCAATGAGCAGTTCTTC. Its translation: CATLTPPGNEQFF. Filled out from reference TRBV28 and TRBJ2-1, the complete variable domain reads DVKVTQSSRYLVKRTGEKVFLECVQDMDHENMFWYRQDPGLGLRLIYFSYDVKMKEKGDIPEGYSVSREKKERFSLILESASTNQTSMYLCATLTPPGNEQFFGPGTRLTVL.

The J gene is TRBJ2-1, the V gene TRBV6-4, with TRBD2 matching over 8 bases. V dropped 2 bases and J dropped 6; count of bases not matched to a gene: 0. Germline lookup yields CDR1 MRHNA and CDR2 SNTAGT. The CDR3 is 13 residues long. CDR3 sequence reads: CASSDGTSNEQFF. CDR3 coding DNA: TGTGCCAGCAGTGACGGGACTAGCAATGAGCAGTTCTTC.

V gene TRBV28 combines with J gene TRBJ1-5; tentatively, D is TRBD1 (6 bases). Germline assignment: CDR1 MDHEN and CDR2 SYDVKM. Deletions cut 3 bases from V and 5 bases from J, with 17 bases between. The CDR3 has 16 amino acids. CDR3 residues: CASSFRGHYTYQPQHF. Written as DNA, the CDR3 is TGTGCCAGCAGTTTTAGGGGACACTATACCTATCAGCCCCAGCATTTT.

The rearrangement links TRBV19 to TRBJ1-2; D is possibly TRBD1 (5 bases). Trimming shortened V by 0 bases and J by 4 bases, and 12 bases separated the two germline ends. The CDR3 runs 15 residues. From germline, CDR1 is LNHDA and CDR2 SQIVND (reference sequence). The CDR3 reads CASSIEALGGYGYTF. The CDR3 DNA follows: TGTGCCAGTAGTATAGAGGCACTGGGGGGCTATGGCTACACCTTC.

The rearrangement links TRBV19 to TRBJ2-2, with D perhaps matching TRBD1 (6 bases). Trimming pared 5 bases from V and 4 bases from J, leaving 20 bases between. CDR1 is LNHDA and CDR2 is SQIVND in the germline V gene (reference sequence). The CDR3 has 17 amino acids. The CDR3 DNA sequence: TGTGCCAGTAGTGTACTTACCGGGACAAGAAGCACCGGGGAGCTGTTTTTT. This gives the protein CASSVLTGTRSTGELFF.

This clone was seen only once. J is TRBJ1-5 and V is TRBV7-9; the D gene is possibly TRBD1 (5 bases). The CDR3 is made up of 14 amino acids. CDR1 is SEHNR and CDR2 is FQNEAQ in the germline V gene (reference sequence). V shed 6 bases and J shed 0 bases, with 9 bases lying between them. CDR3: CASRQTVSNQPQHF. The CDR3 region has the DNA TGTGCCAGCAGGCAGACAGTTAGCAATCAGCCCCAGCATTTT.

The chain uses TRBV2 and TRBJ2-3, with D possibly being TRBD2 (6 bases). The CDR3 extends over 14 amino acids. CDR1 is SNHLY, CDR2 FYNNEI, per germline. V lost 9 bases and J 0 bases, leaving 13 bases between the germline ends. The CDR3 reads CASTRDWSTDTQYF. CDR3 coding DNA: TGTGCCAGTACCCGGGACTGGAGCACAGATACGCAGTATTTT. Supplemented by reference TRBV2 and TRBJ2-3, the full variable domain reads EPEVTQTPSHQVTQMGQEVILRCVPISNHLYFYWYRQILGQKVEFLVSFYNNEISEKSEIFDDQFSVERPDGSNFTLKIRSTKLEDSAMYFCASTRDWSTDTQYFGPGTRLTVL.

The chain combines TRBV4-3 with TRBJ2-3, with D unclear. The germline gives CDR1 LGHNA, CDR2 YSLEER. This CDR3 has 15 residues. Trimming shortened V by 4 bases and J by 4 bases, and 15 bases separated the two germline ends. The CDR3 reads CASSPRRSVADTQYF. For the CDR3, the DNA is TGCGCCAGCAGCCCGAGAAGGAGCGTCGCAGATACGCAGTATTTT.

This clone was seen a handful of times. The chain has TRBV13 and TRBJ1-3; D is possibly TRBD1 (5 bases). CDR3 length: 16 amino acids. Germline-derived CDR1 and CDR2 are PRHDT and FYEKMQ (reference sequence). Trimming pared 5 bases from V and 8 bases from J, leaving 22 bases between. The CDR3 bases are TGTGCCAGCAGCAGGGATCCAAGGGGAGGAGGATACACCATATATTTT. Its translation: CASSRDPRGGGYTIYF.

On this clone itself: The sample carries other DNA sequences with the same CDR3. The CDR3 loop reads CASSLGGPYEQYF. The CDR3 nucleotides are TGCGCCAGCAGCTTAGGGGGTCCCTACGAGCAGTACTTC. V usage is TRBV5-1 and J usage is TRBJ2-7, with D perhaps matching TRBD1 (6 bases). The CDR3 runs to 13 residues. Trimming pared 2 bases from V and 2 bases from J, leaving 8 bases between. The germline CDR1 and CDR2 sequences are SGHRS and YFSETQ.

In this sample, this clone turned up a few times. This chain uses TRBV12-1 with TRBJ2-2; whether TRBD2, the table's D call, matches the DNA was not checked. TRBV12-1 is listed as a pseudogene. This CDR3 is 16 amino acids long. The DNA for the CDR3 is TGTGCCAGCAGCGCACCTAGCGGGCCGAACACCGGGGAGCTGTTTTTT. Its translation: CASSAPSGPNTGELFF.